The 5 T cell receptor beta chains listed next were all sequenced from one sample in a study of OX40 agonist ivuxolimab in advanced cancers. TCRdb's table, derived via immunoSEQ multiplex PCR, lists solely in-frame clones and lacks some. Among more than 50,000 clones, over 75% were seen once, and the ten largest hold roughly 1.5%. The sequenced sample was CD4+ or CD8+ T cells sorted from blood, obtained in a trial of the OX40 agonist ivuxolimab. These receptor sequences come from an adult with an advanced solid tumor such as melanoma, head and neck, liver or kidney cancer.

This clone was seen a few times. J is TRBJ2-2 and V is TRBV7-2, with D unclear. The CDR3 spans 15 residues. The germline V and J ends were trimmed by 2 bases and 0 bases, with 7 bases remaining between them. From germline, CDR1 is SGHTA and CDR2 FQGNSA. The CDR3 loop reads CASSLRTTNTGELFF. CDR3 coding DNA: TGTGCCAGCAGCTTACGGACGACGAACACCGGGGAGCTGTTTTTT.

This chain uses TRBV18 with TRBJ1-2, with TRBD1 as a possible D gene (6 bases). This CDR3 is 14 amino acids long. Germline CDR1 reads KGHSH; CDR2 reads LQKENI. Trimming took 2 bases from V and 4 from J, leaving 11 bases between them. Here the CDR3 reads CASSPVRDTYGYTF. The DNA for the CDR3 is TGTGCCAGCTCACCAGTTAGGGACACCTATGGCTACACCTTC.

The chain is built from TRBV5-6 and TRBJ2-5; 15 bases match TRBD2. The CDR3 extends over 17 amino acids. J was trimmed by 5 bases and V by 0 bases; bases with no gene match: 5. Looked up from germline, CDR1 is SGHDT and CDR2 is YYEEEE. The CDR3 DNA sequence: TGTGCCAGCAGCTTGGCGGGACTAGCGGGGGGTCGGGAGACCCAGTACTTC. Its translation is CASSLAGLAGGRETQYF.

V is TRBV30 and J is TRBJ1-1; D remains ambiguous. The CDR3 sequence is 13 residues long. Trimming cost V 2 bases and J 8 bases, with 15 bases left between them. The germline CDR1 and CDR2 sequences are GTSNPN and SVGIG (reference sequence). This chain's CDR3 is CAWSNRGTGEAFF. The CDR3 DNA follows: TGTGCCTGGAGTAATCGGGGAACCGGGGAAGCTTTCTTT.

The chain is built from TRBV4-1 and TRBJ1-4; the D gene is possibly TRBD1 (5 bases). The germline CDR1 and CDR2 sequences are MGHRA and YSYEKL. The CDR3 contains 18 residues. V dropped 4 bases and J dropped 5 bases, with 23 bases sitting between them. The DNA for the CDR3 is TGCGCCAGCAGCCTATGGTCCGGGACGGCCGAACAGAATGAAAAACTGTTTTTT. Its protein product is CASSLWSGTAEQNEKLFF.